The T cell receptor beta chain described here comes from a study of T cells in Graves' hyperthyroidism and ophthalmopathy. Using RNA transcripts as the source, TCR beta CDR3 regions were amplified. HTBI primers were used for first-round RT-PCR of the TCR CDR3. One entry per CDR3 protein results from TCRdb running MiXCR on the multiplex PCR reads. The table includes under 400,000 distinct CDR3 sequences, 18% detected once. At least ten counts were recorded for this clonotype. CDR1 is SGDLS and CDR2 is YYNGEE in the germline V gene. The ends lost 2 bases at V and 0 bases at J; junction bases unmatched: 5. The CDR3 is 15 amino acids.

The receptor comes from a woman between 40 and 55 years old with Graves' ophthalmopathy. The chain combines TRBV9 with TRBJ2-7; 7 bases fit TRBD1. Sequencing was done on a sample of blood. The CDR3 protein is CASSVGQTSSYEQYF. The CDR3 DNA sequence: TGTGCCAGCAGCGTGGGACAGACGTCCTCCTACGAGCAGTACTTC.